A selection of T cell receptor beta chains follows, all from one sample in a study of cytomegalovirus exposure and HLA in healthy donors. The method was immunoSEQ multiplex PCR; TCRdb's version includes in-frame clones alone and lacks a portion of them. Seen here are some 180,000 clones, roughly an eighth observed once, and the top ten hold about 7.8%. Sequences were obtained from PBMCs. The receptors derive from a man aged 45 to 65 in good health and CMV-seropositive. Both conserved end residues are part of each CDR3. D genes are given only for firm matches. Clone size appears in some rows only: once, few, many, or a class for an expanded clone.

>TRBV7-9|NA|NA|TRBJ1-5
TGTGCCAGCAGCTTAGGGGGCTCGAGTCAGCCCCAGCATTTT
CASSLGGSSQPQHF
>TRBV5-1|TRBD1|NA|TRBJ2-7
TGCGCCAGCAGCTTGGACGGACAGGGGGGATACGAGCAGTACTTC
CASSLDGQGGYEQYF
>TRBV28|NA|NA|TRBJ2-7
TGTGCCGGGGGAGGCGGGGCTCAAGAGCAGTACTTC
CAGGGGAQEQYF
>TRBV7-9|TRBD1|NA|TRBJ1-4
TGTGCCAGCAGTCTTAACAGGGGTGGACGTGAAAAACTGTTTTTT
CASSLNRGGREKLFF
>TRBV11-1|NA|once|TRBJ1-2
TGTGCCAGCAGCGGCGGGGCGCAGGGCTACACCTTC
CASSGGAQGYTF
>TRBV19|NA|few|TRBJ1-6
TGTGCCAGTAGTATGGGGGCAGAAAATTCACCCCTCCACTTT
CASSMGAENSPLHF
>TRBV4-3|NA|few|TRBJ2-2
TGCGCCAGCAGCCAGAGCAGGATCGGGGAGCTGTTTTTT
CASSQSRIGELFF
>TRBV5-4|NA|NA|TRBJ1-3
TGTGCCAGCAGCCCGACTCGCTCTGGAAACACCATATATTTT
CASSPTRSGNTIYF
>TRBV19|TRBD2|few|TRBJ2-5
TGTGCCAGTAGTGATACAAGGAGCGGGGTAGACCAAGAGACCCAGTACTTC
CASSDTRSGVDQETQYF
>TRBV6-5|NA|NA|TRBJ1-1
TGTGCCAGCAGTCGAGGGGGGAACACTGAAGCTTTCTTT
CASSRGGNTEAFF
>TRBV5-1|NA|NA|TRBJ1-2
TGCGCCAGCAGCTTAAGCGGGCGGGACTATGGCTACACCTTC
CASSLSGRDYGYTF
>TRBV19|NA|few|TRBJ2-1
TGTGCCAGTAGTAACCCTCGCGGGGCCTCCTACAATGAGCAGTTCTTC
CASSNPRGASYNEQFF
>TRBV25-1|TRBD1|few|TRBJ2-7
TGTGCCAGCAGGAGACAGGGGGTTGACTACGAGCAGTACTTC
CASRRQGVDYEQYF
>TRBV7-9|TRBD1|few|TRBJ1-5
TGTGCCAGCAGCTTAGGCCTCGGGACAGGGGATCAGCCCCAGCATTTT
CASSLGLGTGDQPQHF
>TRBV7-9|NA|NA|TRBJ2-1
TGTGCCAGCAGCTCGGGGGGCCCCCTAGAGTTCTTC
CASSSGGPLEFF
>TRBV15|NA|few|TRBJ1-6
TGTGCCACCAGCAGACAAACACAGGCTTCACCCCTCCACTTT
CATSRQTQASPLHF
>TRBV30|TRBD1|NA|TRBJ2-7
TGTGCCTGGAGTGGGGACAGGGGGGACGAGCAGTACTTC
CAWSGDRGDEQYF
>TRBV7-2|NA|NA|TRBJ2-7
TGTGCCAGCAGCTTAGCGGGGACACCCCTTCGGGAGCAGTACTTC
CASSLAGTPLREQYF
>TRBV9|NA|few|TRBJ1-1
TGTGCCAGCAGCACAGGGCAGAACACTGAAGCTTTCTTT
CASSTGQNTEAFF
>TRBV25-1|TRBD2|few|TRBJ2-1
TGTGCCAGCAGTGATACTAGCGGGGGGGTGGGCTCCTACAATGAGCAGTTCTTC
CASSDTSGGVGSYNEQFF
>TRBV28|NA|NA|TRBJ1-2
TGTGCCAGCAGTTTATTAGCCCTTAACTATGGCTACACCTTC
CASSLLALNYGYTF
>TRBV7-3|NA|NA|TRBJ1-6
TGTGCCAGCAGCTCCCGGGCCGGGGGTTCACCCCTCCACTTT
CASSSRAGGSPLHF
>TRBV11-3|TRBD1|NA|TRBJ2-7
TGTGCCAGCAGCTTAGACTCCGGGACAGGGGGCTACGAGCAGTACTTC
CASSLDSGTGGYEQYF
>TRBV5-4|TRBD2|NA|TRBJ2-1
TGTGCCAGCAGCTTGGGCGGGGGGCTGATGTACAATGAGCAGTTCTTC
CASSLGGGLMYNEQFF
>TRBV5-1|NA|NA|TRBJ1-6
TGCGCCAGCAGCTTGCGACAGCATTCACCCCTCCACTTT
CASSLRQHSPLHF
>TRBV13|NA|few|TRBJ1-5
TGTGCCAGCAGGCTGGGGGCAGGTAGCAATCAGCCCCAGCATTTT
CASRLGAGSNQPQHF
>TRBV29-1|TRBD1|few|TRBJ1-1
TGCAGCGTTGAAAGACAGGGTGGGACTGAAGCTTTCTTT
CSVERQGGTEAFF
>TRBV18|NA|NA|TRBJ1-4
TGTGCCAGCTCACGCCGTACGGGGGGATCAACTAATGAAAAACTGTTTTTT
CASSRRTGGSTNEKLFF
>TRBV4-3|TRBD1|few|TRBJ1-2
TGCGCCAGCAGCCAAACAGGGGGCTATGGCTACACCTTC
CASSQTGGYGYTF
>TRBV30|NA|few|TRBJ2-6
TGTGCCTGGAGTGACGAGTTAGTCTCTGGGGCCAACGTCCTGACTTTC
CAWSDELVSGANVLTF
>TRBV2|NA|NA|TRBJ2-7
TGTGCCAGCACTGGGGGGAGAAACGAGCAGTACTTC
CASTGGRNEQYF
>TRBV5-1|TRBD1|NA|TRBJ2-7
TGCGCCAGCAGCCAAACCGGGACAGGGGGCTACGAGCAGTACTTC
CASSQTGTGGYEQYF
>TRBV19|TRBD2|NA|TRBJ2-2
TGTGCCAGTTCTCAACTAGCGGGGGACACCGGGGAGCTGTTTTTT
CASSQLAGDTGELFF
>TRBV4-3|TRBD1|few|TRBJ1-1
TGCGCCAGCAGCCGTCAGACAGGGGACACTGAAGCTTTCTTT
CASSRQTGDTEAFF
>TRBV20-1|TRBD1|NA|TRBJ2-3
TGCAGTGCCGACAGGGCAGATACGCAGTATTTT
CSADRADTQYF
>TRBV5-4|TRBD1|few|TRBJ1-1
TGTGCCAGCAGCCCTAAACCGACGAGGACAGGGGGCGCTGTCACTGAAGCTTTCTTT
CASSPKPTRTGGAVTEAFF
>TRBV6-1|TRBD1|once|TRBJ2-5
TGTGCCAGCATGACGAGGGGGCGCCGGGAGACCCAGTACTTC
CASMTRGRRETQYF
>TRBV6-1|TRBD1|NA|TRBJ1-5
TGTGCCAGCAGTGACGGGGACAGGGGATTCAATCAGCCCCAGCATTTT
CASSDGDRGFNQPQHF
>TRBV10-3|TRBD2|NA|TRBJ2-3
TGTGCCATCAGTGAGTCTGCGGGGGGAGCAGATACGCAGTATTTT
CAISESAGGADTQYF
>TRBV5-6|NA|few|TRBJ1-5
TGTGCCAGCAGCTTAGCGCAGGGGAGCAATCAGCCCCAGCATTTT
CASSLAQGSNQPQHF
>TRBV7-2|NA|few|TRBJ1-2
TGTGCCAGCAGCTTAAAGCAGGGCAATGGCTACACCTTC
CASSLKQGNGYTF
>TRBV9|TRBD2|few|TRBJ2-1
TGTGCCAGCAGCCCCACCCCTAGCGGGGGGACCTACAATGAGCAGTTCTTC
CASSPTPSGGTYNEQFF
>TRBV6-1|NA|NA|TRBJ1-6
TGTGCCAGCGGGAACAGGTACTCACCCCTCCACTTT
CASGNRYSPLHF